Given below is one TCR beta chain in context. Its antigen is as yet unknown. Researchers ran immunoSEQ v3.0 at survey level. Method: immunoSEQ multiplex PCR; TCRdb's copy keeps in-frame clones and lacks some. This repertoire shows roughly 42,000 clones, about nine tenths found once; its top ten account for about 4%. The data were obtained in a study of long-term antiretroviral therapy in people with HIV. Donors each had at least one pre-ART PBMC sample and at least two post-ART ones. This CDR3 spans 14 amino acids. Deletions cut 3 bases from V and 3 bases from J, with 9 bases between. Looked up from germline, CDR1 is SGHRS and CDR2 is YFSETQ. Regarding the study as a whole: Controls exceeded HIV repertoires in CDR3 length range. Specimens of blood were obtained during about 2003 to 2017, possibly under older ART regimens.

The sample in question was unsorted PBMCs, obtained 1.2 years after starting antiretroviral therapy. The chain has TRBV5-1 and TRBJ2-2; D possibly corresponds to TRBD2 (6 bases). The receptor's source is a woman in her fifties or sixties with HIV. The CDR3 loop is CASSWGDHTGELFF. DNA of the CDR3: TGCGCCAGCAGCTGGGGGGATCACACCGGGGAGCTGTTTTTT.